This TCR beta chain was identified during a study of T cell changes during pregnancy in multiple sclerosis. TCRdb's table, derived via immunoSEQ multiplex PCR, lists solely in-frame clones and lacks some. The repertoire holds around 48,000 clones, 90% seen once, with less than 4% in the top ten. Germline trimming cut 5 bases from V and 5 bases from J; bases unmatched to any gene: 9. Germline V lookup: CDR1 SGHTA, CDR2 FQGTGA. CDR3 length equals 14 residues. This sample comprised CD8+ T cells from peripheral blood mononuclear cells, obtained before pregnancy. The V call is TRBV7-3, the J call TRBJ2-7; 7 bases align to TRBD2. The sequence was collected from a female donor with multiple sclerosis, enrolled in a pregnancy study. This CDR3 reads CASSPSGGGDEQYF. CDR3 in DNA: TGTGCCAGCAGCCCCTCGGGAGGTGGCGACGAGCAGTACTTC.